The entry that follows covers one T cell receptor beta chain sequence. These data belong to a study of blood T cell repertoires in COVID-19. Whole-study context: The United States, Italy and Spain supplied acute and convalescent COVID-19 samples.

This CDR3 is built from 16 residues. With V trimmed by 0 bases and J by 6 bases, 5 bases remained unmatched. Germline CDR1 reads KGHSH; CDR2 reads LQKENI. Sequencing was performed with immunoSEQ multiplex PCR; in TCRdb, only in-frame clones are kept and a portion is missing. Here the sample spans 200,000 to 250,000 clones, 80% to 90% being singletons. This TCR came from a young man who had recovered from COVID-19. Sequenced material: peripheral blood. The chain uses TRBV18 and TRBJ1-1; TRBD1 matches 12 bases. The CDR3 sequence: CASSPPRGTGGPEAFF. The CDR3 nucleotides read TGTGCCAGCTCACCACCGAGAGGGACAGGGGGCCCTGAAGCTTTCTTT.